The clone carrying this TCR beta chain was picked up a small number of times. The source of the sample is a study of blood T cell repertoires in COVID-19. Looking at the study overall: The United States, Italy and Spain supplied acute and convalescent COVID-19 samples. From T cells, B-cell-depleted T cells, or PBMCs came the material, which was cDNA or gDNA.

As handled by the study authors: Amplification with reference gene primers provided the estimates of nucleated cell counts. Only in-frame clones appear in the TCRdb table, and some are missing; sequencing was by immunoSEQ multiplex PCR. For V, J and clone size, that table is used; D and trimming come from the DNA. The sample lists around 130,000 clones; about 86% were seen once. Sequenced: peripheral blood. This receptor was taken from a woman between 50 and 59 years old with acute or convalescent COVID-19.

CDR3 sequence (DNA): TGTGCCAGCAGTTATCTTCCGGGACAGAGATACACCGGGGAGCTGTTTTTT. It is translated as CASSYLPGQRYTGELFF. The chain employs TRBV6-2 or TRBV6-3 and TRBJ2-2; 7 bases agree with TRBD1. The length of the CDR3 is 17 residues. With V trimmed by 3 bases and J by 3 bases, 10 bases remained unmatched. The V gene's germline CDR1 is MNHEY and CDR2 SVGEGT.